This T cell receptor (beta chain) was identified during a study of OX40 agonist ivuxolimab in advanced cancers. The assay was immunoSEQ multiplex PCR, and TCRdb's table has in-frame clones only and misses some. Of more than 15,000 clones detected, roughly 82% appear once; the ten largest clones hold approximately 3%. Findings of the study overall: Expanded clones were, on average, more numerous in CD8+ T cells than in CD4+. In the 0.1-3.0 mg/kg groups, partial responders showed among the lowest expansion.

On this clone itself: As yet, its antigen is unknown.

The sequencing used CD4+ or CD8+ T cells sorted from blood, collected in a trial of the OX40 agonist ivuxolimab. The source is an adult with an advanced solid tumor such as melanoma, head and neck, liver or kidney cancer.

CDR3 nucleotides: TGCGCCAGCAGCTTACTAGCGGGGGGAACGGCAGATACGCAGTATTTT. It yields the protein CASSLLAGGTADTQYF. V and J are TRBV5-1 and TRBJ2-3; 12 bases match TRBD2. V was pared by 2 bases and J by 4 bases, with 5 bases of the junction left unmatched. This CDR3 is 16 amino acids long. CDR1 is SGHRS, CDR2 YFSETQ, per germline.